Each of the 17 T cell receptor beta chains below was sequenced from the same sample in a study of PD-1 blockade in classical Hodgkin lymphoma. Measured with immunoSEQ multiplex PCR; TCRdb has only the in-frame clones, and not every one. The sample has 43,000 or so clones, 78% seen once. As to time point: cycle 4 day 1 (C4D1), after less than seven weeks of nivolumab. Relapse after autologous stem cell transplantation occurred in every patient, and brentuximab vedotin exposure varied. The sequencing used peripheral blood mononuclear cells (PBMCs), collected before the fourth cycle of nivolumab. Every receptor here comes from a human donor with classical Hodgkin lymphoma.

In its sample, this clone was seen a few times. The rearrangement joins TRBV11-2 to TRBJ2-5; TRBD2 might be the D (6 bases). The CDR3 runs to 13 residues. In germline, CDR1 is SGHAT, CDR2 FQNNGV. V dropped 3 bases and J dropped 4 bases, with 9 bases sitting between them. The CDR3 spells CASSFGGGETQYF. In DNA, the CDR3 is TGTGCCAGCAGCTTCGGGGGAGGAGAGACCCAGTACTTC.

J is TRBJ2-2 and V is TRBV19, with TRBD2 matching 8 bases. Germline CDR1 is LNHDA and CDR2 is SQIVND (reference sequence). Trimming took 6 bases from V and 5 from J; bases not matched to a gene: 8. This CDR3 region has 15 residues. DNA for the CDR3: TGTGCCAGTAGGGGCACTAGCGGCCTTACCGGGGAGCTGTTTTTT. Its protein is CASRGTSGLTGELFF.

The rearrangement joins TRBV7-2 to TRBJ1-1, with D unclear. Per the germline V gene, CDR1 is SGHTA and CDR2 is FQGNSA. V gave up 3 bases and J gave up 0 bases, with 5 bases separating them. The CDR3 consists of 13 residues. The CDR3: CASSLFMNTEAFF. DNA for the CDR3: TGTGCCAGCAGCTTGTTCATGAACACTGAAGCTTTCTTT. Variable domain in full (rest from reference TRBV7-2 and TRBJ1-1): GAGVSQSPSNKVTEKGKDVELRCDPISGHTALYWYRQSLGQGLEFLIYFQGNSAPDKSGLPSDRFSAERTGGSVSTLTIQRTQQEDSAVYLCASSLFMNTEAFFGQGTRLTVV.

This clone was recorded a few times. This chain connects TRBV11-2 to TRBJ1-5; TRBD1 is a possible D gene (5 bases). Germline CDR1 is SGHAT and CDR2 is FQNNGV. The CDR3 covers 15 residues. V lost 5 bases and J 0 bases, leaving 11 bases between the germline ends. The CDR3 is CASSATGGSNQPQHF. CDR3 nucleotides: TGTGCCAGCAGCGCGACCGGGGGTAGCAATCAGCCCCAGCATTTT. The entire variable domain, with the rest obtained from reference TRBV11-2 and TRBJ1-5, is as follows: EAGVAQSPRYKIIEKRQSVAFWCNPISGHATLYWYQQILGQGPKLLIQFQNNGVVDDSQLPKDRFSAERLKGVDSTLKIQPAKLEDSAVYLCASSATGGSNQPQHFGDGTRLSIL.

This clone was observed a single time. J is TRBJ2-7 and V is TRBV19; D is perhaps TRBD1 (6 bases). Germline loops: CDR1 LNHDA, CDR2 SQIVND (reference sequence). CDR3 length equals 14 residues. V was cut by 2 bases and J by 3 bases, with 11 bases left in between. The CDR3, as DNA: TGTGCCAGTAGTATACGGCAGGGGCACTACGAGCAGTACTTC. Amino acid sequence: CASSIRQGHYEQYF.

This chain uses TRBV7-2 with TRBJ1-4; D call uncertain. Germline-derived CDR1 and CDR2 are SGHTA and FQGNSA. The CDR3 extends over 14 amino acids. Trimming cost V 5 bases and J 8 bases, with 15 bases left between them. CDR3 sequence: CASSPGIHGEKLFF. CDR3 DNA: TGTGCCAGCAGCCCCGGGATTCATGGGGAAAAACTGTTTTTT.

The rearrangement links TRBV4-3 to TRBJ2-5; 8 nucleotides match TRBD1. Germline V gene lookup returns CDR1 LGHNA and CDR2 YSLEER. The ends lost 0 bases at V and 7 bases at J; junction bases unmatched: 7. The CDR3 consists of 15 residues. CDR3 region: CASSQEGSGGSTQYF. The CDR3 DNA reads as TGCGCCAGCAGCCAAGAAGGTTCAGGGGGCTCGACCCAGTACTTC.

V and J are TRBV10-3 and TRBJ1-6; no clear D. The CDR3 runs to 17 residues. V was cut by 0 bases and J by 6 bases, with 15 bases left in between. Germline CDR1 reads ENHRY; CDR2 reads SYGVKD. CDR3 DNA sequence: TGTGCCATCAGTGAGTCGAACTTTGCTCCCGGTAATTCACCCCTCCACTTT. This encodes CAISESNFAPGNSPLHF.

This chain joins TRBV7-2 and TRBJ1-1; perhaps TRBD1 as D (6 bases). CDR1 SGHTA and CDR2 FQGNSA come from the germline V gene. The CDR3 sequence is 13 residues long. V lost 5 bases, J lost 3 bases, and 10 bases lay in between. The CDR3 nucleotides are TGTGCCAGCAGCCAGGGGTGGCACACTGAAGCTTTCTTT. Its translation: CASSQGWHTEAFF.

This chain joins TRBV11-1 and TRBJ1-5, with D possibly TRBD1 on 6 matching bases. The V end was cut by 2 bases, the J end by 2 bases, with 16 bases between. Germline lookup yields CDR1 SGHAT and CDR2 FQDESV (reference sequence). The CDR3 loop spans 17 amino acids. CDR3 nucleotide sequence: TGTGCCAGCAGCTTAAGGGGGGGGAGGTGCGGCAATCAGCCCCAGCATTTT. Encoded protein: CASSLRGGRCGNQPQHF. The full variable domain, rest sourced from reference TRBV11-1 and TRBJ1-5, is EAEVAQSPRYKITEKSQAVAFWCDPISGHATLYWYRQILGQGPELLVQFQDESVVDDSQLPKDRFSAERLKGVDSTLKIQPAELGDSAMYLCASSLRGGRCGNQPQHFGDGTRLSIL.

The chain carries TRBV19 and TRBJ1-2, with D uncertain. CDR3 size: 11 residues. Germline assignment: CDR1 LNHDA and CDR2 SQIVND (reference sequence). V lost 3 bases, J lost 8 bases, and 7 bases lay in between. The CDR3 DNA follows: TGTGCCAGTAGTATCAGCGGAGGCTACACCTTC. Translated: CASSISGGYTF.

This chain uses TRBV6-1 with TRBJ1-4, with 8 bases aligning to TRBD1. The CDR3 runs 13 residues. J lost 8 bases, V lost 8 bases, and 7 bases had no gene match. Per the germline V gene, CDR1 is MNHNS and CDR2 is SASEGT. CDR3 DNA: TGTGCCAGCGAGACTAGACAGGGGGAAAAACTGTTTTTT. This translates into CASETRQGEKLFF.

The chain recombines TRBV7-2 with TRBJ1-3, with 7 bases matching TRBD1. Per germline, CDR1 SGHTA and CDR2 FQGNSA. Unmatched junction bases numbered 2, after V lost 3 bases and J lost 6 bases. This CDR3 is 13 amino acids long. The CDR3 region has the DNA TGTGCCAGCAGCTTCGGACAGGCAAACACCATATATTTT. Encoded protein: CASSFGQANTIYF.

This rearrangement joins TRBV7-9 to TRBJ2-3; TRBD2 matches 9 bases. CDR3 length: 17 amino acids. The V segment lost 0 bases and the J segment 1 base; nucleotides outside the gene matches: 5. The V gene's germline CDR1 is SEHNR and CDR2 FQNEAQ (reference sequence). CDR3 bases: TGTGCCAGCAGCTTAGCGCAGGTAGCGGGGGGCACAGATACGCAGTATTTT. Residues: CASSLAQVAGGTDTQYF. Looking up the rest from reference TRBV7-9 and TRBJ2-3 gives the full variable domain: DTGVSQNPRHKITKRGQNVTFRCDPISEHNRLYWYRQTLGQGPEFLTYFQNEAQLEKSRLLSDRFSAERPKGSFSTLEIQRTEQGDSAMYLCASSLAQVAGGTDTQYFGPGTRLTVL.

A remark on this clone: Other DNA sequences in this specimen translate into the identical CDR3. The rearrangement uses TRBV6-5 and TRBJ1-1; D not certain. The CDR3 loop spans 14 amino acids. The V gene's germline CDR1 is MNHEY and CDR2 SVGAGI. Trimming removed 0 bases from V and 2 bases from J, with 7 bases in between. The CDR3 spells CASSYSGVNTEAFF. The CDR3 nucleotides read TGTGCCAGCAGTTACTCGGGCGTTAACACTGAAGCTTTCTTT.

The gene calls are TRBV7-9 and TRBJ1-4; weak D call: TRBD1 (6 bases). Deletions cut 5 bases from V and 7 bases from J, with 17 bases between. Germline CDR1 reads SEHNR; CDR2 reads FQNEAQ (reference sequence). The CDR3 covers 15 residues. CDR3 region: CASSAPGALGEKLFF. The CDR3 DNA reads as TGTGCCAGCAGCGCCCCAGGGGCCCTAGGTGAAAAACTGTTTTTT. The entire variable domain, with the rest obtained from reference TRBV7-9 and TRBJ1-4, is as follows: DTGVSQNPRHKITKRGQNVTFRCDPISEHNRLYWYRQTLGQGPEFLTYFQNEAQLEKSRLLSDRFSAERPKGSFSTLEIQRTEQGDSAMYLCASSAPGALGEKLFFGSGTQLSVL.

This clone was found a few times. The chain links TRBV30 to TRBJ2-1, with D possibly TRBD1 on 6 matching bases. The germline CDR1 and CDR2 sequences are GTSNPN and SVGIG (reference sequence). This CDR3 comprises 16 residues. V was cut by 0 bases and J by 3 bases, with 15 bases left in between. The CDR3 bases are TGTGCCTGGAGTGTAGGGTTGGACAGAGTCTACAATGAGCAGTTCTTC. It is translated as CAWSVGLDRVYNEQFF.